These 26 T cell receptor beta chains originate from one sample sequenced in a study of regulatory T cells in long-lasting Graves disease. Library construction for TCR beta used iRepertoire HTBI primers and Arm-PCR of CDR3 regions. Each CDR3 protein gets one entry after TCRdb re-called the multiplex PCR reads with MiXCR. The data show fewer than 650,000 distinct CDR3 sequences, approximately 16% seen once. Indicated time point: newly diagnosed GD, antithyroid drugs for less than 3 months. PBMC RNA was the source of the TCR library. This sample also belongs to another study, concerning T cells in Graves' hyperthyroidism and ophthalmopathy.

The sequencing used peripheral blood mononuclear cells (PBMCs), collected at new diagnosis, from a patient treated with antithyroid drugs. These receptors were obtained from a man aged 18 to 29 with Graves disease.

The V and J genes are TRBV2 and TRBJ2-1; no reliable D call. The CDR3 has 12 residues. V lost 1 base and J lost 7, with 5 bases in between. Per germline, CDR1 SNHLY and CDR2 FYNNEI. The CDR3 DNA is TGTGCCAGCAGTGAAGTAGGGAATGAGCAGTTCTTC. Its translation is CASSEVGNEQFF.

This clonotype was counted at least ten times. The chain combines TRBV10-3 with TRBJ2-5; D not resolved. Germline V gene data show CDR1 as ENHRY and CDR2 as SYGVKD. The CDR3 consists of 14 residues. The germline V and J ends were trimmed by 6 bases and 5 bases, with 16 bases remaining between them. The CDR3 bases are TGTGCCATCAGCCTCCGGGCCCCCGGTGAGACCCAGTACTTC. This gives the protein CAISLRAPGETQYF.

This clonotype was detected ten times or more. V is TRBV20-1 and J is TRBJ2-2; the match to TRBD2 covers 11 bases. The CDR3 consists of 18 residues. Germline V gene lookup returns CDR1 DFQATT and CDR2 SNEGSKA (reference sequence). V dropped 5 bases and J dropped 0; count of bases not matched to a gene: 11. DNA of the CDR3: TGCAGTGCTTATGGGACTAGCGGCACCACCTCGAACACCGGGGAGCTGTTTTTT. Protein product: CSAYGTSGTTSNTGELFF.

The V call is TRBV20-1, the J call TRBJ2-7, with 10 positions matching TRBD1. Germline V lookup: CDR1 DFQATT, CDR2 SNEGSKA (reference sequence). V lost 5 bases to trimming and J lost 5 bases; unmatched junction nucleotides: 12. The CDR3 loop spans 15 amino acids. The CDR3 nucleotides read TGCAGTGCTTCGACAGGGGGCGTTTTAGTGGACGAGCAGTACTTC. Translated, it gives CSASTGGVLVDEQYF.

The chain is built from TRBV2 and TRBJ2-3; TRBD2 matches 7 bases. Matching the DNA end better, TRBJ2-7 makes the J call doubtful. CDR1 is SNHLY, CDR2 FYNNEI, per germline. The CDR3 sequence is 14 residues long. The CDR3 here is CASRRDGGGSEQYF. CDR3 coding DNA: TGTGCCAGCCGTAGGGATGGGGGGGGATCCGAGCAGTACTTC.

Concerning this clonotype itself: This likely came from a read error, as a far larger clone is one base away. The CDR3 protein is CASSPPRVYGHTF. For the CDR3, the DNA is TGTGCCAGCAGTCCCCCCAGGGTCTATGGCCACACCTTC. V usage is TRBV6-1 and J usage is TRBJ1-2; TRBD1 might be the D (5 bases). CDR1 and CDR2 (germline): MNHNS, SASEGT. The CDR3 length is 13 residues.

V and J are TRBV5-1 and TRBJ2-7, with TRBD2 matching over 12 bases. The CDR3 loop spans 17 amino acids. V was clipped by 4 bases and J by 4 bases; unmatched bases: 12. From germline, CDR1 is SGHRS and CDR2 YFSETQ. CDR3 loop: CASSGRLAGARIYEQYF. CDR3 sequence (DNA): TGCGCCAGCAGCGGGCGACTAGCGGGAGCAAGGATTTACGAGCAGTACTTC.

The sample holds a few counts of this clonotype. This chain joins TRBV24-1 and TRBJ2-1; D possibly corresponds to TRBD1 (6 bases). The CDR3 covers 13 residues. The V gene's germline CDR1 is KGHDR and CDR2 SFDVKD. The ends were cut back, 6 bases at V and 9 bases at J, with 14 bases in the middle. The CDR3 region is CATSRDNRGEQFF. The CDR3 nucleotides read TGTGCCACCAGTCGGGACAACCGGGGTGAGCAGTTCTTC.

J is TRBJ1-2 and V is TRBV7-9; the D is unclear. Deletions cut 1 base from V and 5 bases from J, with 11 bases between. Germline V gene lookup returns CDR1 SEHNR and CDR2 FQNEAQ (reference sequence). There are 14 residues in the CDR3. CDR3 nucleotides: TGTGCCAGCAGCTTAGTTGAATTATATTATGGCTACACCTTC. Translating gives CASSLVELYYGYTF.

This clonotype occurred a few times. This chain joins TRBV28 and TRBJ1-5; TRBD1 might be the D (5 bases). Germline CDR1 MDHEN, CDR2 SYDVKM. This CDR3 comprises 14 residues. V was clipped by 5 bases and J by 5 bases, with 13 bases between them. CDR3 DNA sequence: TGTGCCAGCAGTCCTGGACGGGGGTATCAGCCCCAGCATTTT. It encodes CASSPGRGYQPQHF.

This clonotype showed up just a few times. The rearrangement uses TRBV9 and TRBJ2-7; D is unclear. Germline V gene data show CDR1 as SGDLS and CDR2 as YYNGEE. V lost 0 bases and J lost 2, with 9 bases in between. The CDR3 has 14 residues. CDR3 in DNA: TGTGCCAGCAGCGTAGTGGAAGGGCCCTACGAGCAGTACTTC. Translation: CASSVVEGPYEQYF.

V usage is TRBV20-1 and J usage is TRBJ2-7, with D perhaps matching TRBD1 or TRBD2 (5 bases each). This CDR3 has 12 residues. Germline V CDR1 and CDR2: DFQATT, SNEGSKA (reference sequence). The CDR3 DNA reads TGCAGAACTTCCGGGGCGGCAGGAGAGCAGTACTTC. This translates into CRTSGAAGEQYF.

This clonotype was seen ten or more times. This chain joins TRBV28 and TRBJ2-7, with D hard to call. The V gene's germline CDR1 is MDHEN and CDR2 SYDVKM. CDR3 length: 18 residues. The germline V and J ends were trimmed by 6 bases and 0 bases, with 24 bases remaining between them. The CDR3 bases are TGTGCCAGCAGCCACACTATCTACCGGGCCAGTAGCTCCTACGAGCAGTACTTC. Translation: CASSHTIYRASSSYEQYF.

This clonotype appeared a few times. The junction departs from the called germline gene at one end, perhaps through a read error. This CDR3 reads CSARSGRDF. The CDR3 DNA sequence: TGCAGTGCTAGGTCCGGGAGGGATTTT. The chain has TRBV20-1 and TRBJ2-3; 8 bases agree with TRBD2. The CDR3 loop spans 9 amino acids. The germline CDR1 and CDR2 sequences are DFQATT and SNEGSKA (reference sequence).

This clonotype came up many times. The chain joins TRBV20-1 to TRBJ1-2, with D possibly matching TRBD1 (6 bases). Germline V gene lookup returns CDR1 DFQATT and CDR2 SNEGSKA (reference sequence). The CDR3 is 15 amino acids. V was clipped by 0 bases and J by 5 bases, with 16 bases between them. The CDR3 protein is CSARDKRGAIYGYTF. The CDR3 nucleotides read TGCAGTGCTAGAGATAAGAGGGGGGCGATTTATGGCTACACCTTC.

This clonotype was observed at least ten times. This chain links TRBV30 with TRBJ1-1; 8 nucleotides match TRBD1. Germline V gives CDR1 GTSNPN, CDR2 SVGIG (reference sequence). After removal of 0 bases from V and 0 bases from J, the junction contained 3 bases not matched to a gene. This CDR3 comprises 15 residues. The DNA for the CDR3 is TGTGCCTGGAGTGTACTCAGGGGGCTGAACACTGAAGCTTTCTTT. Its translation is CAWSVLRGLNTEAFF.

This clonotype showed up many times. Germline is not matched at one junction end, which may reflect a read error. This chain connects TRBV27 to TRBJ2-7, with TRBD2 identical over 8 bases. The CDR3 is 14 residues long. Germline V lookup: CDR1 MNHEY, CDR2 SMNVEV (reference sequence). As DNA, the CDR3 is TGTGCCAGCAGTTCCGGACTAGCCTCCCACGAGCAGTACTTC. Amino acids: CASSSGLASHEQYF.

There are a few counts of this clonotype. V gene TRBV29-1 combines with J gene TRBJ2-7, with D unresolved. This CDR3 comprises 15 residues. V was cut by 3 bases and J by 0 bases, with 15 bases left in between. Per germline, CDR1 SQVTM and CDR2 ANQGSEA. Written as DNA, the CDR3 is TGCAGCGTTGAGCCCCTGGTGCTAAACTCCTACGAGCAGTACTTC. Its protein product is CSVEPLVLNSYEQYF.

The chain carries TRBV10-2 and TRBJ2-3; D is possibly TRBD2 (6 bases). Germline CDR1 is WSHSY and CDR2 is SAAADI. This CDR3 has 13 amino acids. V was trimmed by 8 bases and J by 6 bases, leaving 15 bases between them. CDR3 coding DNA: TGCGCCAGCGGAGGGAGCGCCAGGGATACGCAGTATTTT. Translated, it gives CASGGSARDTQYF.

The V gene is TRBV30, the J gene TRBJ2-3; 9 bases agree with TRBD2. With 0 bases clipped from V and 10 bases from J, the junction kept 5 bases outside the gene matches. The CDR3 contains 13 residues. The V gene's germline CDR1 is GTSNPN and CDR2 SVGIG (reference sequence). CDR3 loop: CAWSVQRGDAQYF. CDR3 bases: TGTGCCTGGAGTGTACAGCGGGGGGATGCGCAGTATTTT.

At least ten counts were recorded for this clonotype. V gene TRBV11-2 combines with J gene TRBJ2-5, with unresolved D. CDR3 length: 14 residues. Germline CDR1 reads SGHAT; CDR2 reads FQNNGV. Trimming stripped 7 bases from V and 3 bases from J, with 15 bases between. Here the CDR3 reads CASTSPVVEETQYF. CDR3 in DNA: TGTGCCAGCACCTCCCCCGTTGTCGAAGAGACCCAGTACTTC.

The V call is TRBV20-1, the J call TRBJ2-7; TRBD2 matches at 7 bases. Germline lookup yields CDR1 DFQATT and CDR2 SNEGSKA (reference sequence). The CDR3 spans 14 residues. Unmatched junction bases numbered 3, after V lost 1 base and J lost 0 bases. CDR3 nucleotides: TGCAGTGCTAGAGCGCCTAGCGGCTCCTACGAGCAGTACTTC. Translation: CSARAPSGSYEQYF.

The chain carries TRBV29-1 and TRBJ2-1; 13 nucleotides agree with TRBD2. CDR1 is SQVTM and CDR2 is ANQGSEA in the germline V gene. This CDR3 has 15 amino acids. J gave up 2 bases and V 6 bases, and 4 bases lay outside the gene matches. The CDR3 coding sequence is TGCAGCGTCGCGACTAGCGGGGGGACCTACAATGAGCAGTTCTTC. Residues: CSVATSGGTYNEQFF.

V usage is TRBV30 and J usage is TRBJ2-7; the match to TRBD2 covers 9 bases. The V gene's germline CDR1 is GTSNPN and CDR2 SVGIG (reference sequence). Germline trimming cut 0 bases from V and 1 base from J; bases unmatched to any gene: 10. CDR3 length: 17 residues. The CDR3 DNA reads TGTGCCTGGAGTGTAATGACCGTTAGCGGGAGTTCCTACGAGCAGTACTTC. This codes for CAWSVMTVSGSSYEQYF.

Of note for this clonotype: A read error may be the cause here, since a much bigger clone is one base away. The chain has TRBV2 and TRBJ1-5; 7 nucleotides line up with TRBD1. Germline V gene data show CDR1 as SNHLY and CDR2 as FYNNEI. This CDR3 spans 16 amino acids. CDR3 coding DNA: TGTGCCAGCAGTGAAGCGCAAGGGGGCCCTTATCAGCCCCGGCATTTT. Translating it yields CASSEAQGGPYQPRHF.

This clonotype was counted ten times or more. The chain links TRBV13 to TRBJ1-1; weak D call: TRBD1 (5 bases). V lost 7 bases to trimming and J lost 5 bases, with 11 bases between them. This CDR3 has 12 amino acids. Germline V lookup: CDR1 PRHDT, CDR2 FYEKMQ (reference sequence). As DNA, the CDR3 is TGTGCCAGCAAGACGGGGGGAACTGAAGCTTTCTTT. This sequence encodes CASKTGGTEAFF.